Described below is a single T cell receptor (beta chain) sequence and its context. Its antigen remains unknown. The conserved phenylalanine or tryptophan normally closing the CDR3 is absent here, so this likely arose from a read error. The DNA is omitted, as the CDR3 cannot be located on it reliably, and the CDR3 follows TCRdb's listing. This record belongs to a study of CD8+CD57+ T cells in acquired aplastic anemia. Background on the study: Yields of DNA that came from sorted CD4+ and CD8+ cells averaged approximately 3.5 ug. Read counts for CD4+ cells (from healthy donors) averaged about 10 million.

Inclusive of both ends, the CDR3 amounts to 13 amino acids. Germline loops: CDR1 SGHTA, CDR2 FQGNSA. Profiles of TCR beta VDJ and CDR3 were generated from a genomic DNA template. TCRdb used MiXCR to reprocess the reads, holding one entry per CDR3 protein. The sample has 400,000 to 450,000 distinct CDR3 sequences; 65% to 80% are singletons. Study conclusions and caveats: Significance was not reached for CD8+ Simpson's diversity between patients and controls. Researchers report that twenty-nine CD8+ CDR3 sequences appeared in both patients and controls.

Sequencing was performed on sorted CD4+, CD8+, or CD8+CD57+ T cells (not recorded which) from PBMCs. V is TRBV7-2 and J is TRBJ1-5; whether TRBD1, the table's D call, matches the DNA was not checked. This TCR came from a human donor in good health, serving as a control. This CDR3 is CASSFERGRGLDC.